These T cell receptor beta chains were read from a single sample in a study of T-cell memory formation after mild COVID-19. TCRdb used MiXCR to reprocess the 5' RACE reads, holding one entry per CDR3 protein. There are 100,000 to 150,000 distinct CDR3 sequences in the sample; 16% occur only once, and 11% to 15% lies in the top ten. The sequencing input was PBMCs or a T cell subset sorted from them (not recorded which). Every receptor here comes from an adult woman who had mild COVID-19 (a few samples of this study predate the infection). Cell type and time point are not known. Both conserved end residues are part of each CDR3. Fields, in order: J gene, clone size, V gene, D gene, CDR3 protein, CDR3 DNA. D genes are given only for firm matches. Rows may omit the clone size; those that give it use once, few, many or a size class.

TRBJ2-7 NA TRBV6-2/TRBV6-3 NA CASSTPYRGQHEQYF TGTGCCAGCAGTACCCCATACCGGGGCCAACACGAGCAGTACTTC
TRBJ2-1 many TRBV6-2/TRBV6-3 TRBD2 CASSYELAGADNEQFF TGTGCCAGCAGTTACGAGTTAGCGGGAGCGGACAATGAGCAGTTCTTC
TRBJ1-5 NA TRBV12-3/TRBV12-4 NA CASSSGGGRNQPQHF TGTGCCAGCAGCTCCGGGGGTGGGCGCAATCAGCCCCAGCATTTT
TRBJ2-4 few TRBV20-1 NA CSAREETGDRGDIQYF TGCAGTGCTAGAGAGGAGACAGGAGATCGGGGGGACATTCAGTACTTC
TRBJ2-5 few TRBV6-5 NA CASSYRPLSETQYF TGTGCCAGCAGTTACCGTCCCCTCTCTGAGACCCAGTACTTC
TRBJ2-5 few TRBV12-3/TRBV12-4 TRBD2 CASSWGGGQETQYF TGTGCCAGCAGTTGGGGGGGGGGTCAAGAGACCCAGTACTTC
TRBJ2-3 few TRBV5-1 NA CASSLAILFHQGQTDTQYF TGCGCCAGCAGCTTGGCAATACTGTTCCACCAGGGTCAAACAGATACGCAGTATTTT
TRBJ2-5 NA TRBV9 NA CASSVHSPGLGQETQYF TGTGCCAGCAGCGTCCATTCTCCGGGCCTGGGACAAGAGACCCAGTACTTC
TRBJ2-3 NA TRBV4-1 NA CASEPRRGSSTDTQYF TGCGCCAGCGAGCCCCGACGGGGGTCTAGCACAGATACGCAGTATTTT
TRBJ2-1 few TRBV19 NA CASSTGTSNNEQFF TGTGCCAGTAGTACCGGGACAAGTAACAATGAGCAGTTCTTC
TRBJ1-1 few TRBV5-5 NA CASSFVSSTEAFF TGTGCCAGCAGCTTTGTTTCGAGCACTGAAGCTTTCTTT
TRBJ2-7 NA TRBV29-1 NA CSFRTLYEQYF TGCAGCTTCCGAACCCTATACGAGCAGTACTTC
TRBJ2-3 NA TRBV3-1 TRBD2 CASSPKLGGPGDTQYF TGTGCCAGCAGCCCTAAACTGGGAGGGCCGGGAGATACGCAGTATTTT
TRBJ1-1 few TRBV20-1 TRBD1 CSAPGGYRGPNTEAFF TGCAGTGCTCCCGGAGGTTACAGGGGGCCCAACACTGAAGCTTTCTTT
TRBJ2-1 many TRBV18 NA CASSPMRTHNEQFF TGTGCCAGCTCACCTATGCGGACTCACAATGAGCAGTTCTTC
TRBJ1-2 NA TRBV6-5 TRBD1 CASSYDYSGQGHYGYTF TGTGCCAGCAGTTACGATTACTCCGGACAGGGTCACTATGGCTACACCTTC
TRBJ2-7 NA TRBV20-1 TRBD1 CSAKNFRDRVDEQYF TGCAGTGCTAAGAACTTCCGGGACAGGGTTGACGAGCAGTACTTC
TRBJ2-3 NA TRBV12-3/TRBV12-4 NA CASSLATGTQYF TGTGCCAGCAGTCTAGCAACGGGCACGCAGTATTTT
TRBJ1-1 NA TRBV20-1 NA CSASRESRAFF TGCAGTGCAAGCCGGGAGTCCCGGGCTTTCTTT
TRBJ2-1 NA TRBV12-3/TRBV12-4 TRBD2 CASSLLAGGWHEQFF TGTGCCAGCAGTTTGCTAGCGGGAGGGTGGCATGAGCAGTTCTTC
TRBJ2-3 NA TRBV7-9 NA CASSQGRNTQYF TGTGCCAGCAGCCAGGGCAGGAATACGCAGTATTTT
TRBJ2-6 NA TRBV3-1 NA CASSQSFNVGSGANVLTF TGTGCCAGCAGCCAGTCTTTTAACGTAGGGTCTGGGGCCAACGTCCTGACTTTC
TRBJ2-3 few TRBV5-1 NA CASSPLRGSSTDTQYF TGCGCCAGCAGCCCATTAAGGGGTAGTAGCACAGATACGCAGTATTTT
TRBJ2-7 NA TRBV29-1 NA CSVEEGGEGYEQYF TGCAGCGTTGAAGAGGGGGGAGAGGGCTACGAGCAGTACTTC
TRBJ2-5 NA TRBV9 NA CASSVGGRPEETQYF TGTGCCAGCAGCGTAGGAGGGAGACCTGAGGAGACCCAGTACTTC
TRBJ1-6 NA TRBV7-9 TRBD1 CASSTRTGANSPLHF TGTGCCAGCAGCACTAGGACAGGGGCTAATTCACCCCTCCACTTT
TRBJ2-7 NA TRBV5-1 NA CASSLVGGEQYF TGCGCCAGCAGCTTGGTAGGGGGGGAGCAGTACTTC
TRBJ2-6 few TRBV29-1 TRBD2 CSVGSGGISGANVLTF TGCAGCGTTGGGAGCGGGGGGATCTCTGGGGCCAACGTCCTGACTTTC
TRBJ2-1 once TRBV19 TRBD1 CASSVLQGDEQFF TGTGCCAGTAGTGTCCTACAGGGGGATGAGCAGTTCTTC
TRBJ2-5 NA TRBV7-9 NA CASSPIAGETQYF TGTGCCAGCAGCCCTATTGCGGGAGAGACCCAGTACTTC
TRBJ2-3 NA TRBV7-2 NA CASSPRRTSTDTQYF TGTGCCAGCAGCCCCCGGAGGACAAGCACAGATACGCAGTATTTT
TRBJ1-2 few TRBV19 NA CASSIVSWRGSYTF TGTGCCAGTAGTATAGTTTCCTGGAGGGGTAGCTACACCTTC
TRBJ2-1 few TRBV27 NA CASSSDGWDTAYNEQFF TGTGCCAGCAGTTCAGATGGGTGGGACACAGCCTACAATGAGCAGTTCTTC
TRBJ2-7 NA TRBV9 TRBD2 CASSTPGGREQYF TGTGCCAGCAGCACGCCGGGGGGACGCGAGCAGTACTTC
TRBJ2-3 NA TRBV24-1 NA CATSETQWGITDTQYF TGTGCCACCAGTGAAACACAGTGGGGGATCACAGATACGCAGTATTTT
TRBJ1-4 few TRBV5-1 TRBD1 CASSETGATNEKLFF TGCGCCAGCAGCGAAACAGGGGCCACTAATGAAAAACTGTTTTTT
TRBJ1-5 NA TRBV20-1 NA CSAIKGRQPQHF TGCAGTGCTATCAAGGGGCGGCAGCCCCAGCATTTT
TRBJ2-1 NA TRBV24-1 TRBD2 CATSDPGLGDEQFF TGTGCCACCAGTGATCCGGGACTAGGCGATGAGCAGTTCTTC
TRBJ2-1 few TRBV24-1 TRBD2 CATAQAGGLYEQFF TGTGCCACCGCTCAAGCGGGAGGGCTCTATGAGCAGTTCTTC
TRBJ2-5 NA TRBV10-3 NA CAISESVAQETQYF TGTGCCATCAGTGAGTCGGTGGCGCAAGAGACCCAGTACTTC
TRBJ2-3 few TRBV12-3/TRBV12-4 NA CASSQLIAAGDTQYF TGTGCCAGCAGTCAGCTGATAGCGGCAGGCGATACGCAGTATTTT
TRBJ1-6 few TRBV7-9 NA CASSFQGQVGSPLHF TGTGCCAGCAGCTTCCAGGGGCAGGTGGGGTCACCCCTCCACTTT
TRBJ1-2 once TRBV15 NA CATSRDRPGADGYTF TGTGCCACCAGCAGAGATCGGCCAGGGGCTGATGGCTACACCTTC
TRBJ1-1 few TRBV20-1 NA CSASRDFWHAEAFF TGCAGTGCTTCTCGGGACTTCTGGCACGCTGAAGCTTTCTTT
TRBJ2-2 few TRBV12-3/TRBV12-4 TRBD2 CASSFRSPSGGNTGELFF TGTGCCAGCAGTTTTAGGTCCCCTAGCGGGGGCAACACCGGGGAGCTGTTTTTT
TRBJ1-1 few TRBV30 NA CAWSFGTGNTEAFF TGTGCCTGGAGTTTCGGGACGGGGAACACTGAAGCTTTCTTT
TRBJ2-7 many TRBV5-1 NA CASSLDGSYEQYF TGCGCCAGCAGCTTGGATGGCTCCTACGAGCAGTACTTC
TRBJ1-5 few TRBV7-6 NA CASSLGPPNSNQPQHF TGTGCCAGCAGCTTAGGGCCGCCGAATAGCAATCAGCCCCAGCATTTT
TRBJ2-5 few TRBV6-6 NA CASSFPSQETQYF TGTGCCAGCAGTTTCCCCTCTCAGGAGACCCAGTACTTC
TRBJ2-1 NA TRBV6-5 TRBD2 CASRLAGGPIRDEQFF TGTGCCAGCAGGCTAGCGGGGGGGCCTATCCGGGATGAGCAGTTCTTC
TRBJ2-2 NA TRBV9 NA CASSGTSTGELFF TGTGCCAGCAGCGGTACTAGCACCGGGGAGCTGTTTTTT
TRBJ2-1 NA TRBV30 TRBD2 CAWSVDLAGGPKFF TGTGCCTGGAGTGTAGACCTAGCGGGAGGGCCAAAGTTCTTC
TRBJ1-1 few TRBV6-6 NA CASSKGSGTKSGNTEAFF TGTGCCAGCAGTAAGGGGTCCGGGACAAAAAGTGGGAACACTGAAGCTTTCTTT
TRBJ2-1 NA TRBV18 NA CASSPLPSSYNEQFF TGTGCCAGCTCACCCCTCCCAAGCTCCTACAATGAGCAGTTCTTC
TRBJ2-7 NA TRBV6-5 NA CASSYSVNSPIVEQYF TGTGCCAGCAGTTACTCAGTCAACAGCCCTATAGTCGAGCAGTACTTC